These 31 T cell receptor beta chains were sequenced from one sample in a study of T cell responses to AZD1222 COVID-19 vaccine. Sequencing was performed with immunoSEQ multiplex PCR; in TCRdb, only in-frame clones are kept and a portion is missing. Here the sample spans roughly 50,000 clones, more than 60% being singletons. The sequencing here drew on peripheral blood, taken on day 0 of AZD1222 vaccination. These receptors were collected from an adult in good health.

The chain has TRBV6-5 and TRBJ2-7; 7 bases align to TRBD1. The CDR3 sequence is 14 residues long. Germline V gene sequence: CDR1 MNHEY, CDR2 SVGAGI. J lost 5 bases, V lost 6 bases, and 10 bases had no gene match. In nucleotides, the CDR3 is TGTGCCAGCAGGAAGACGACAGGGTACCACGAGCAGTACGTC. It yields the protein CASRKTTGYHEQYV.

This clone has a handful of counts. The V call is TRBV27, the J call TRBJ1-2; TRBD1 might be the D (5 bases). The V end lost 5 bases, the J end lost 2 bases, and 12 bases lay between the germline ends. Germline V CDR1 and CDR2: MNHEY, SMNVEV (reference sequence). The CDR3 loop spans 14 amino acids. CDR3: CASSVGTHNYGYTF. The CDR3 nucleotides are TGTGCCAGCAGTGTGGGGACTCACAACTATGGCTACACCTTC.

V is TRBV5-1 and J is TRBJ1-3; no firm D call. The CDR3 is 15 residues long. Between the trimmed V and J ends, which lost 4 bases and 0 bases, there was a span of 11 bases. CDR1 is SGHRS and CDR2 is YFSETQ in the germline V gene. The CDR3 reads CASSPGPISGNTIYF. The DNA for the CDR3 is TGCGCCAGCAGCCCCGGACCGATCTCTGGAAACACCATATATTTT.

The chain joins TRBV28 to TRBJ1-1; the D gene is possibly TRBD1 (6 bases). The CDR3 contains 13 residues. V was clipped by 7 bases and J by 0 bases, with 9 bases between them. Germline CDR1 MDHEN, CDR2 SYDVKM. CDR3 loop: CASMGHLNTEAFF. Here the CDR3 DNA reads TGTGCCAGCATGGGACACTTGAACACTGAAGCTTTCTTT.

The V and J genes are TRBV7-2 and TRBJ1-2; D unclear. V lost 5 bases, J lost 4 bases, and 17 bases lay in between. In germline, CDR1 is SGHTA, CDR2 FQGNSA. The CDR3 spans 15 residues. The CDR3 nucleotides read TGTGCCAGCAGCCGTACGGGATTCAAGAGCTATGGCTACACCTTC. This gives the protein CASSRTGFKSYGYTF.

The chain is built from TRBV5-1 and TRBJ2-7, with D tentatively TRBD1 (5 bases). Trimming left V 7 bases short and J 6 bases short, with 11 bases between. The CDR3 extends over 11 amino acids. CDR1 SGHRS and CDR2 YFSETQ come from the germline V gene. The CDR3 nucleotides read TGCGCCAGCGGACATGGCCGCGAGCAGTACGTC. Translating it yields CASGHGREQYV.

The J gene is TRBJ1-1, the V gene TRBV7-2; unclear D gene. The V and J ends lost 1 base and 1 base respectively, with 19 bases between them. Germline CDR1 is SGHTA and CDR2 is FQGNSA. CDR3 length: 18 amino acids. The CDR3 nucleotides read TGTGCCAGCAGCTTAGGGGCAGGAACAAGGGTTTCGAACACTGAAGCTTTCTTT. It is translated as CASSLGAGTRVSNTEAFF. The whole variable domain, filled in from reference TRBV7-2 and TRBJ1-1, reads GAGVSQSPSNKVTEKGKDVELRCDPISGHTALYWYRQSLGQGLEFLIYFQGNSAPDKSGLPSDRFSAERTGGSVSTLTIQRTQQEDSAVYLCASSLGAGTRVSNTEAFFGQGTRLTVV.

The genes are TRBV4-1 and TRBJ1-2, with D perhaps TRBD1 (5 bases). There are 15 residues in the CDR3. V was pared by 5 bases and J by 5 bases, with 18 bases between. Germline V gives CDR1 MGHRA, CDR2 YSYEKL. The CDR3 protein is CASSEFAQVLYGYTF. CDR3 DNA sequence: TGCGCCAGCAGCGAGTTTGCACAGGTTCTTTATGGCTACACCTTC.

The chain is built from TRBV6-5 and TRBJ1-6, with D possibly being TRBD1 (5 bases). The germline V and J ends were trimmed by 6 bases and 7 bases, with 13 bases remaining between them. The CDR3 totals 14 residues. Germline lookup yields CDR1 MNHEY and CDR2 SVGAGI. The CDR3 here is CASSGAPGNSPLHF. In DNA form, the CDR3 reads TGTGCCAGCAGCGGGGCTCCGGGAAATTCACCCCTCCACTTT.

The chain carries TRBV5-4 and TRBJ1-1; TRBD1 matches 8 bases. The V and J ends lost 1 base and 0 bases, in that order; junction bases with no gene match: 2. Germline-derived CDR1 and CDR2 are SGHNT and YYREEE (reference sequence). The CDR3 runs 15 residues. CDR3 in amino acids: CASSLWTGLNTEAFF. CDR3 nucleotide sequence: TGTGCCAGCAGCTTGTGGACAGGGCTGAACACTGAAGCTTTCTTT.

The V call is TRBV19, the J call TRBJ1-6; D not certain. The CDR3 has 15 residues. Looked up from germline, CDR1 is LNHDA and CDR2 is SQIVND (reference sequence). Between the trimmed V and J ends, which lost 10 bases and 0 bases, there was a span of 13 bases. Here the CDR3 DNA reads TGTGCCACTGAGGACCCAGGCTCCTATAATTCACCCCTCCACTTT. Its translation is CATEDPGSYNSPLHF.

A single count supports this clone. V gene TRBV5-4 combines with J gene TRBJ1-1; D possibly corresponds to TRBD1 (6 bases). The V end lost 2 bases, the J end lost 9 bases, and 8 bases lay between the germline ends. CDR1 is SGHNT, CDR2 YYREEE, per germline (reference sequence). CDR3 length: 11 residues. CDR3 amino acids: CASSLRDKAFF. The CDR3 DNA reads TGTGCCAGCAGCTTAAGGGACAAAGCTTTCTTT.

The chain links TRBV9 to TRBJ1-1, with D perhaps matching TRBD1 (5 bases). CDR3 length: 15 residues. With 0 bases removed from V and 0 bases from J, the gap between germline ends came to 9 bases. Germline values: CDR1 SGDLS, CDR2 YYNGEE. The CDR3 is CASSVADSLNTEAFF. DNA for the CDR3: TGTGCCAGCAGCGTAGCTGACAGTTTGAACACTGAAGCTTTCTTT.

The J gene is TRBJ1-5, the V gene TRBV28; D is uncertain. CDR3 length: 14 amino acids. V lost 2 bases and J lost 1, with 6 bases in between. CDR1 is MDHEN, CDR2 SYDVKM, per germline. In DNA form, the CDR3 reads TGTGCCAGCAGTTTAATCGGGAGCAATCAGCCCCAGCATTTT. It codes for CASSLIGSNQPQHF.

This chain joins TRBV6-1 and TRBJ2-3; no firm D call. Deletions cut 1 base from V and 3 bases from J, with 11 bases between. The CDR3 totals 15 residues. The germline gives CDR1 MNHNS, CDR2 SASEGT. This CDR3 is CASSEVEAWTDTQYF. The CDR3 bases are TGTGCCAGCAGTGAAGTTGAAGCGTGGACAGATACGCAGTATTTT.

The V call is TRBV19, the J call TRBJ1-2; D remains ambiguous. The CDR3 has 13 residues. From germline, CDR1 is LNHDA and CDR2 SQIVND (reference sequence). Trimming stripped 4 bases from V and 5 bases from J, with 11 bases between. CDR3 protein: CASSTPGRYGYTF. CDR3 in DNA: TGTGCCAGTAGTACCCCTGGGCGATATGGCTACACCTTC.

Only one count was recorded for this clone. The rearrangement uses TRBV30 and TRBJ2-2; 7 bases are shared with TRBD1. Germline CDR1 is GTSNPN and CDR2 is SVGIG (reference sequence). J gave up 5 bases and V 2 bases, and 5 bases lay outside the gene matches. CDR3 length equals 14 residues. Here the CDR3 reads CAWSQGVVTGELFF. CDR3 nucleotides: TGTGCCTGGAGTCAGGGGGTGGTGACCGGGGAGCTGTTTTTT.

The gene calls are TRBV6-5 and TRBJ2-5, with no clear D. The germline CDR1 and CDR2 sequences are MNHEY and SVGAGI. The CDR3 contains 14 residues. Trimming cost V 4 bases and J 1 base, with 10 bases left between them. CDR3 region: CASSSGISQETQYF. The CDR3 bases are TGTGCCAGCAGTTCCGGCATCTCCCAAGAGACCCAGTACTTC.

V is TRBV6-6 and J is TRBJ1-5; D is possibly TRBD1 (5 bases). Germline V gene lookup returns CDR1 MNHNY and CDR2 SVGAGI (reference sequence). Trimming cost V 10 bases and J 6 bases, with 16 bases left between them. The CDR3 loop spans 13 amino acids. CDR3 in DNA: TGTGCCACCAGGCCCCCGCAGGGTCAGCCCCAGCATTTT. This codes for CATRPPQGQPQHF.

In DNA form, the CDR3 reads TGTGCCAGCAGTTTAGCGCTTATCTCACCCCTCCACTTT. This translates into CASSLALISPLHF. This chain links TRBV12-3 or TRBV12-4 with TRBJ1-6; no firm D call. V lost 0 bases and J lost 10, with 7 bases in between. CDR3 size: 13 residues.

The rearrangement joins TRBV7-8 to TRBJ1-3; no firm D call. V was shortened by 1 base and J by 4 bases, with 8 bases between the two germline ends. Germline V gene lookup returns CDR1 SGHVS and CDR2 FQNEAQ. This CDR3 spans 14 amino acids. The CDR3 DNA follows: TGTGCCAGCAGCTTAGGGATGGCCGGAAACACCATATATTTT. It encodes CASSLGMAGNTIYF.

This sequence joins TRBV19 and TRBJ2-1; 9 bases match TRBD1. Germline V gene sequence: CDR1 LNHDA, CDR2 SQIVND (reference sequence). V shed 0 bases, J shed 4 bases, and the junction held 4 bases outside the gene matches. The CDR3 has 16 amino acids. CDR3 DNA sequence: TGTGCCAGTAGTATAGATCTGGGACAGGGTTACAATGAGCAGTTCTTC. This sequence encodes CASSIDLGQGYNEQFF.

This sequence joins TRBV27 and TRBJ2-7; TRBD2 is a possible D gene (5 bases). Germline assignment: CDR1 MNHEY and CDR2 SMNVEV (reference sequence). V was trimmed by 4 bases and J by 3 bases, leaving 13 bases between them. The CDR3 covers 14 residues. CDR3 in DNA: TGTGCCAGCAGTTGGACGGGGATTGACTACGAGCAGTACTTC. Translation gives CASSWTGIDYEQYF.

CDR3 nucleotide sequence: TGTGCCAGCAGTTGGCAGGGGATTGCAAGCTACGAGCAGTACTTC. Protein product: CASSWQGIASYEQYF. The chain recombines TRBV27 with TRBJ2-7; D may be TRBD1 (6 bases). CDR3 size: 15 residues. Trimming pared 4 bases from V and 3 bases from J, leaving 16 bases between. In germline, CDR1 is MNHEY, CDR2 SMNVEV (reference sequence).

This clone was observed a single time. The genes are TRBV6-5 and TRBJ1-2; D perhaps matches TRBD1 (6 bases). Between the trimmed V and J ends, which lost 5 bases and 5 bases, there was a span of 12 bases. Germline V CDR1 and CDR2: MNHEY, SVGAGI. The CDR3 consists of 13 residues. The CDR3 bases are TGTGCCAGCAGTATGGACAGAGCGTATGGCTACACCTTC. This codes for CASSMDRAYGYTF.

The chain recombines TRBV9 with TRBJ1-1; D not certain. This CDR3 is 15 amino acids long. CDR1 and CDR2 from the germline V gene are SGDLS and YYNGEE. With 4 bases removed from V and 2 bases from J, the gap between germline ends came to 15 bases. CDR3 in DNA: TGTGCCAGCAGCCCCGCCAGGCAGCCCAACACTGAAGCTTTCTTT. This gives the protein CASSPARQPNTEAFF.

The chain couples TRBV2 to TRBJ2-7; TRBD1 or TRBD2 may be the D gene (6 bases each). The CDR3 loop spans 13 amino acids. The V gene lost 10 bases and the J gene lost 4 bases, with 17 bases spanning the gap. Per germline, CDR1 SNHLY and CDR2 FYNNEI. This chain's CDR3 is CATPGDNDYEQYF. CDR3 coding DNA: TGTGCCACCCCGGGGGACAACGATTACGAGCAGTACTTC.

V usage is TRBV6-5 and J usage is TRBJ2-7, with D possibly being TRBD1 or TRBD2 (5 bases each). The CDR3 spans 13 residues. The V end was cut by 5 bases, the J end by 2 bases, with 10 bases between. Germline lookup yields CDR1 MNHEY and CDR2 SVGAGI. CDR3 sequence (DNA): TGTGCCAGCAGTCCAGGGAGCGCCTACGAGCAGTACGTC. This gives the protein CASSPGSAYEQYV.

The chain is built from TRBV7-9 and TRBJ2-7, with 7 bases identical to TRBD1. Trimming at V came to 5 bases and at J to 6 bases, leaving 4 bases not matched to a gene. Germline V CDR1 and CDR2: SEHNR, FQNEAQ (reference sequence). This CDR3 region has 12 residues. The CDR3 sequence: CASSQTGFEQYV. CDR3 DNA sequence: TGTGCCAGCAGCCAGACAGGGTTCGAGCAGTACGTC.

In its sample, this clone was seen a few times. The chain employs TRBV7-2 and TRBJ1-2; 7 bases fit TRBD1. This CDR3 contains 15 residues. V shed 0 bases, J shed 5 bases, and the junction held 6 bases outside the gene matches. CDR1 SGHTA and CDR2 FQGNSA come from the germline V gene. CDR3 region: CASSLADRTGYGYTF. In nucleotides, the CDR3 is TGTGCCAGCAGCTTAGCGGACAGGACCGGATATGGCTACACCTTC.

This clone was observed a single time. J is TRBJ1-1 and V is TRBV2; 7 bases agree with TRBD1. J lost 12 bases, V lost 5 bases, and 12 bases had no gene match. Germline loops: CDR1 SNHLY, CDR2 FYNNEI. The length of the CDR3 is 13 residues. Here the CDR3 DNA reads TGTGCCAGCAGTACGTCCAGGGGGTACGGAACTTTCTTT. Its protein is CASSTSRGYGTFF.